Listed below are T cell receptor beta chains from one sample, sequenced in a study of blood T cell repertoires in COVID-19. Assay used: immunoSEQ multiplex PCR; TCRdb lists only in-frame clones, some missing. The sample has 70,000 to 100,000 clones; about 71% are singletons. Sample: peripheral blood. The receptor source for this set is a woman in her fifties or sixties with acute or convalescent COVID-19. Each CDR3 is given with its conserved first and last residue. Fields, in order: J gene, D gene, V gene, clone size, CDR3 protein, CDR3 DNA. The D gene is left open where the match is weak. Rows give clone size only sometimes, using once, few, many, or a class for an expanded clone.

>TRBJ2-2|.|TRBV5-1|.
CASHRANTGELFF
TGCGCCAGCCATAGAGCGAACACCGGGGAGCTGTTTTTT
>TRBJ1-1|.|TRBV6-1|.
CASSEGMVLEAFF
TGTGCCAGCAGTGAAGGAATGGTCCTAGAAGCTTTCTTT
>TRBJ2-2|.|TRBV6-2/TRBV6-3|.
CASSLFISGSGELFF
TGTGCCAGCAGCCTTTTTATATCAGGGTCTGGGGAGCTGTTTTTT
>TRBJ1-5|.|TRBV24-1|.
CATARASNQPQHF
TGTGCCACCGCCAGGGCAAGCAATCAGCCCCAGCATTTT
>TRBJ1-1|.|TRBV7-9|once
CASRKTEYTEAFF
TGTGCCAGCAGAAAGACAGAGTACACTGAAGCTTTCTTT
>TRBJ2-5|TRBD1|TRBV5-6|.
CASSSSGQGTETQYF
TGTGCCAGCAGCTCCTCCGGACAGGGGACGGAGACCCAGTACTTC
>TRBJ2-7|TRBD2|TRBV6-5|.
CASKAGVQSYEQYF
TGTGCCAGTAAAGCGGGGGTTCAGTCCTACGAGCAGTACTTC
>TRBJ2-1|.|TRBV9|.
CASSVVSRGASYNEQFF
TGTGCCAGCAGCGTAGTATCACGGGGAGCCTCCTACAATGAGCAGTTCTTC
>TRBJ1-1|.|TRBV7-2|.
CASSMRNTEAFF
TGTGCCAGCAGCATGAGGAACACTGAAGCTTTCTTT
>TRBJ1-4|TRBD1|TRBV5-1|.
CASSLGTGGFGATNEKLFF
TGCGCCAGCAGCTTGGGGACAGGGGGCTTCGGGGCAACTAATGAAAAACTGTTTTTT
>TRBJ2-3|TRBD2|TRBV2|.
CASERGGTDTQYF
TGTGCCAGCGAGCGGGGAGGCACAGATACGCAGTATTTT
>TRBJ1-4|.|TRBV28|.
CASSLLSNEKLFF
TGTGCCAGCAGTTTATTGTCGAATGAAAAACTGTTTTTT
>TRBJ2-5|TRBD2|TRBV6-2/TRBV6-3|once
CASSFTEAGGPLQETQYF
TGTGCCAGCAGTTTCACTGAGGCGGGGGGCCCCCTCCAAGAGACCCAGTACTTC
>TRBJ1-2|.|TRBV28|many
CASGVHKQGYTF
TGTGCCAGCGGAGTTCATAAGCAGGGCTACACCTTC
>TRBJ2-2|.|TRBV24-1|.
CATSGQGHPSGGTGELFF
TGTGCCACCAGTGGCCAGGGACACCCCAGCGGTGGCACCGGGGAGCTGTTTTTT
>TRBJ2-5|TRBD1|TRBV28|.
CASSPDRAAQYF
TGTGCCAGCAGCCCGGACAGGGCGGCCCAGTACTTC
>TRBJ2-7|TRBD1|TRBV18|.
CASSLNRDRLYEQYF
TGTGCCAGCTCCCTCAACCGGGACAGACTCTACGAGCAGTACTTC
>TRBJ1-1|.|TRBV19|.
CASQGYTEAFF
TGTGCCAGTCAGGGGTACACTGAAGCTTTCTTT
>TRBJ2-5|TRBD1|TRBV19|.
CASSSGQGGMKTQYF
TGTGCCAGTAGTAGTGGACAGGGGGGGATGAAGACCCAGTACTTC
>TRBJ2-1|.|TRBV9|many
CASSVGGVGNEQFF
TGTGCCAGCAGCGTAGGGGGAGTGGGGAATGAGCAGTTCTTC
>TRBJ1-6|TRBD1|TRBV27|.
CASSWTGGPSYNSPLHF
TGTGCCAGCAGTTGGACAGGGGGCCCCTCCTATAATTCACCCCTCCACTTT
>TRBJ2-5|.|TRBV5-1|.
CASSPRVGETQYF
TGCGCCAGCAGCCCCAGAGTGGGCGAGACCCAGTACTTC
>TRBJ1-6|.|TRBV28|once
CASSYRRSYNSPLHF
TGTGCCAGCAGCTACCGTCGCTCCTATAATTCACCCCTCCACTTT
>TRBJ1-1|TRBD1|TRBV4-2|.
CASSQEGTGGEAFF
TGTGCCAGCAGCCAAGAAGGTACAGGGGGTGAAGCTTTCTTT
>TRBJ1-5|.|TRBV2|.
CASSGRKGSYSNQPQHF
TGTGCCAGCAGTGGTCGAAAGGGGTCCTATAGCAATCAGCCCCAGCATTTT
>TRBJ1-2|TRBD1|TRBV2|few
CASSELRGTGDGYTF
TGTGCCAGCAGTGAACTAAGAGGGACAGGGGATGGCTACACCTTC
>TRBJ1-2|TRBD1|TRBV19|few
CASSIGGGGGYTF
TGTGCCAGTAGTATTGGAGGGGGCGGAGGCTACACCTTC
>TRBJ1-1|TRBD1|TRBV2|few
CASSAGQPAMGTEAFF
TGTGCCAGCAGTGCGGGACAGCCGGCCATGGGCACTGAAGCTTTCTTT
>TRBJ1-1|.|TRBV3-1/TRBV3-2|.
CASSQTGKAFF
TGTGCCAGCAGCCAGACGGGGAAAGCTTTCTTT
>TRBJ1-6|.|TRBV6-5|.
CASTTGELNSPLHF
TGTGCCAGCACCACGGGGGAGCTTAATTCACCCCTCCACTTT
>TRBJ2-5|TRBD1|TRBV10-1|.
CASTMMGFRGKETQYF
TGCGCCAGCACTATGATGGGATTCAGGGGGAAGGAGACCCAGTACTTC
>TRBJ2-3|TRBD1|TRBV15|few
CATSNRDSSKDTQYF
TGTGCCACCAGCAATAGGGACAGCTCCAAAGATACGCAGTATTTT
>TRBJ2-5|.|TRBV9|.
CASSVAGLYQETQYF
TGTGCCAGCAGCGTAGCCGGACTGTACCAAGAGACCCAGTACTTC
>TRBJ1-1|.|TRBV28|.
CASSLGGQTPGEAFF
TGTGCCAGCAGTTTAGGTGGGCAGACCCCCGGTGAAGCTTTCTTT
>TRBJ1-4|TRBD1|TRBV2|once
CASKGQGPGEKLFF
TGTGCCAGCAAGGGACAGGGGCCTGGTGAAAAACTGTTTTTT
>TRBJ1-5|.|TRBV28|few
CASTLIGGEYSNQPQHF
TGTGCCAGCACCCTTATTGGGGGGGAGTATAGCAATCAGCCCCAGCATTTT
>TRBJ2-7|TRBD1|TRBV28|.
CASSPPGQSLKQYF
TGTGCCAGCAGTCCACCGGGACAGTCTCTCAAGCAGTACTTC
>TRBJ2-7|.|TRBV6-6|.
CASSITGSSYEQYF
TGTGCCAGCAGTATTACAGGGAGCTCCTACGAGCAGTACTTC
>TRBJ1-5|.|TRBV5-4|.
CASSLVGEGQPQHF
TGTGCCAGCAGCTTGGTTGGAGAGGGACAGCCCCAGCATTTT
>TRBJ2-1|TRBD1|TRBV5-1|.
CASSSGTGAINEQFF
TGCGCCAGCAGTTCCGGGACAGGGGCAATCAATGAGCAGTTCTTC
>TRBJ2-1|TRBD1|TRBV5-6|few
CASSYRQGSYNEQFF
TGTGCCAGCAGCTACAGACAGGGCTCCTACAATGAGCAGTTCTTC
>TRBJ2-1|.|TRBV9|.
CASSQTRGSYNEQFF
TGTGCCAGCAGCCAGACCCGGGGCTCCTACAATGAGCAGTTCTTC
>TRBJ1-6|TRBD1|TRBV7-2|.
CASRRDRGDSPLHF
TGTGCCAGCAGAAGGGACAGGGGTGATTCACCCCTCCACTTT
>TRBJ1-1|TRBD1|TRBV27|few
CASSSRQGPGAFF
TGTGCCAGCAGTTCACGACAGGGGCCAGGAGCTTTCTTT
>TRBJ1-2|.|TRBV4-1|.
CASSGNPGLHGYTF
TGCGCCAGCAGCGGCAACCCCGGGTTGCATGGCTACACCTTC
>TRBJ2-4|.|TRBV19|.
CASSISLQGSIQYF
TGTGCCAGTAGTATCTCTCTCCAGGGAAGCATTCAGTACTTC
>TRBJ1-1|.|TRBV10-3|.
CAIRDSMNTEAFF
TGTGCCATCAGGGACAGTATGAACACTGAAGCTTTCTTT